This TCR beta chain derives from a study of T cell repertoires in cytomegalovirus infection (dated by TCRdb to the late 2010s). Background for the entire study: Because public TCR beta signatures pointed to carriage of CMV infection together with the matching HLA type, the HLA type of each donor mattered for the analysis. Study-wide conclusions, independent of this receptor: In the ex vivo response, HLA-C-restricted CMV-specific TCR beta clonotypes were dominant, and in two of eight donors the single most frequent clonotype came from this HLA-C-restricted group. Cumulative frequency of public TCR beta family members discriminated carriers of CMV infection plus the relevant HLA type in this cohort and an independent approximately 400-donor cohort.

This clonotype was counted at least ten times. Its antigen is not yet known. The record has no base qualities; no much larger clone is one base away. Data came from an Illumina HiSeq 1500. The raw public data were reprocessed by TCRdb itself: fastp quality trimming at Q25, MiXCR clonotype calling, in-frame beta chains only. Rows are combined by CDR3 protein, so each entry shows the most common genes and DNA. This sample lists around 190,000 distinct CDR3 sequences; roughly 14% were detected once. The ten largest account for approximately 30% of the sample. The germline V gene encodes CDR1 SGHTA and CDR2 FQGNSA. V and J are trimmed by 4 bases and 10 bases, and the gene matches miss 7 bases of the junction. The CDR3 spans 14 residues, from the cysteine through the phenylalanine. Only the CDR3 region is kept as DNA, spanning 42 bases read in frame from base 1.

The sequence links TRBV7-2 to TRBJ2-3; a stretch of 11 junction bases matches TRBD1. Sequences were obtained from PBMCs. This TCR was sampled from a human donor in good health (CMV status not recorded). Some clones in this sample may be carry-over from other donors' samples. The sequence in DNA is TGTGCCAGCAGCTCCACCGGGACAGGGGGTGCGCAGTATTTT. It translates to CASSSTGTGGAQYF.